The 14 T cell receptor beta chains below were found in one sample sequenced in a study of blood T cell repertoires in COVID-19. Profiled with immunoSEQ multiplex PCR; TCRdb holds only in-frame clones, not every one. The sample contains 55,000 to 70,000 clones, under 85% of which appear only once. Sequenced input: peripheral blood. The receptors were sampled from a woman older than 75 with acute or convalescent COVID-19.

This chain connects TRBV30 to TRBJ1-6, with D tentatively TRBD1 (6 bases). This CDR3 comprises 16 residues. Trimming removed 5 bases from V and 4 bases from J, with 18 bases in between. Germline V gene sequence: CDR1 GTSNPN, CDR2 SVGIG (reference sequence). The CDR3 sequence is CAWAPGGAWYNSPLHF. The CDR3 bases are TGTGCCTGGGCCCCGGGGGGCGCGTGGTATAATTCACCCCTCCACTTT.

DNA for the CDR3: TGTGCCAGCAATCGCCAGGGACTCGACGGGGGCGAGCAGTACTTC. It yields the protein CASNRQGLDGGEQYF. The gene calls are TRBV2 and TRBJ2-7, with a tentative D call TRBD2 (6 bases). Germline-derived CDR1 and CDR2 are SNHLY and FYNNEI. V was pared by 7 bases and J by 6 bases, with 22 bases between. The CDR3 extends over 15 amino acids.

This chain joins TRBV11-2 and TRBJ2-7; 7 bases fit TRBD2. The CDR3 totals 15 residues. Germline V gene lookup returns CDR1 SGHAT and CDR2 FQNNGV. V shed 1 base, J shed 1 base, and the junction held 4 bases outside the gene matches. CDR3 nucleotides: TGTGCCAGCAGCTTAGGGGGCGGGAGATCCTACGAGCAGTACTTC. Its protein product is CASSLGGGRSYEQYF.

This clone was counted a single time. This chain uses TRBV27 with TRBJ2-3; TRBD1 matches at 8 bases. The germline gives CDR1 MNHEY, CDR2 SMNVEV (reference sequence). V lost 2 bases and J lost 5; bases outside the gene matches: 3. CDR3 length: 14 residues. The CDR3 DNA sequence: TGTGCCAGCAGTTTACAGGGGGCTGGAGATACGCAGTATTTT. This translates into CASSLQGAGDTQYF.

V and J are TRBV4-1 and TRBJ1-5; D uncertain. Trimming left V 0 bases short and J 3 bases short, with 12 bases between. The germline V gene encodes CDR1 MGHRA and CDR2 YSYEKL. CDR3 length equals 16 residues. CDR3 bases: TGCGCCAGCAGCCAAGAAGGCGGGTCCTACAATCAGCCCCAGCATTTT. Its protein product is CASSQEGGSYNQPQHF.

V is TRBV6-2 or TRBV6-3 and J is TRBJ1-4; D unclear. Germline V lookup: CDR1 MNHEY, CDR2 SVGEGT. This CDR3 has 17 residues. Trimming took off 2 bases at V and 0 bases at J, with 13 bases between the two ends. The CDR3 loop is CASSYPGGFATNEKLFF. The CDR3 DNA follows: TGTGCCAGCAGTTACCCCGGCGGGTTTGCAACTAATGAAAAACTGTTTTTT.

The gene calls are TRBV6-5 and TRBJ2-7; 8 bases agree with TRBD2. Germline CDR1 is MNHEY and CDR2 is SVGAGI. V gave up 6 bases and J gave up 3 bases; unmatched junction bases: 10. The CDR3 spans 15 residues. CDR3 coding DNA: TGTGCCAGCAGACCAGGTTCGGGGGGGGTCTACGAGCAGTACTTC. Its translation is CASRPGSGGVYEQYF.

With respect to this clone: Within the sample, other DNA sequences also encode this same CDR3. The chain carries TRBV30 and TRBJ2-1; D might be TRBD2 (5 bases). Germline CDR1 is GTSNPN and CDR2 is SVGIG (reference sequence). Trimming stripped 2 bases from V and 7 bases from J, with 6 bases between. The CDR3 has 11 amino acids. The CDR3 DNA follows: TGTGCCTGGAGTACGGGGAATGAGCAGTTCTTC. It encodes CAWSTGNEQFF.

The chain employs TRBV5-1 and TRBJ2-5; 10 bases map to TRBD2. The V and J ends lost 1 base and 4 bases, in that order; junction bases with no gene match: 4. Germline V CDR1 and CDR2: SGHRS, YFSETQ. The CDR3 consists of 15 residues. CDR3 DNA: TGCGCCAGCAGCTTGTCGGCTAGCGGGGGAGAGACCCAGTACTTC. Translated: CASSLSASGGETQYF.

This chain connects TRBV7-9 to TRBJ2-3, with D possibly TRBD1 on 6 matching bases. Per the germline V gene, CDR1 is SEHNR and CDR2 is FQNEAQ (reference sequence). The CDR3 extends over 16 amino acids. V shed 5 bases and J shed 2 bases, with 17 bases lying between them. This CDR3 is CASSPRQGLSTDTQYF. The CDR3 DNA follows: TGTGCCAGCAGCCCCCGTCAGGGGCTGTCCACAGATACGCAGTATTTT.

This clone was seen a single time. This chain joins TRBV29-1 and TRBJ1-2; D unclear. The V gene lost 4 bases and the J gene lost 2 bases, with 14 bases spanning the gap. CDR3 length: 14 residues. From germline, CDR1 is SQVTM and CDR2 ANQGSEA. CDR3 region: CSVADWQSNYGYTF. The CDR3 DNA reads TGCAGCGTTGCTGATTGGCAGTCAAACTATGGCTACACCTTC.

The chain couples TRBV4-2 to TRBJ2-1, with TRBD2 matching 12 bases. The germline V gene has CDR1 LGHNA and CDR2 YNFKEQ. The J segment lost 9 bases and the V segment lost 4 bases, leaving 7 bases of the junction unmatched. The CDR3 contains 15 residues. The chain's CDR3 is CASSPLAGGPSEQFF. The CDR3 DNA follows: TGTGCCAGCAGCCCCCTAGCGGGGGGGCCTAGTGAGCAGTTCTTC.

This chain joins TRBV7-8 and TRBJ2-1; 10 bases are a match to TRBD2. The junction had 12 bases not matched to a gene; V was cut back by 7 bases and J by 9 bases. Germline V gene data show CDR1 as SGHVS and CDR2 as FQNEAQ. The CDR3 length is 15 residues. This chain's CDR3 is CASIPSGGALGEQFF. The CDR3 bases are TGTGCCAGCATCCCGAGCGGGGGGGCTCTGGGTGAGCAGTTCTTC.

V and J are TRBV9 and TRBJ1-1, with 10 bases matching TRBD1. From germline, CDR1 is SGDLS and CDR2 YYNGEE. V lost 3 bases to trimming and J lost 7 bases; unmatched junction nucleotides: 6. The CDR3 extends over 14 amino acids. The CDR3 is CASSGQGARGEAFF. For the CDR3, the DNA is TGTGCCAGCAGCGGACAGGGGGCGCGAGGTGAAGCTTTCTTT.